This TCR beta chain was captured in a study of post-analysis software for immune sequencing data. About the research overall: Relapsing-remitting, secondary progressive and progressive-relapsing multiple sclerosis were all included among the disease courses. General observations from the study: When patients were compared with controls, five TRBV segments were more frequent, TRBV5-6, TRBV5-1 and TRBV20-1 among them. Normalized Chao1 diversity was significantly lower in multiple sclerosis patients than in controls. Strong co-clustering by F measure linked samples that shared a preparation batch.

The V end was cut by 2 bases, the J end by 5 bases, with 19 bases between. This CDR3 spans 16 amino acids. Researchers reported that TCR beta cDNA libraries carried unique molecular identifiers. In TCRdb, the PCR reads were re-called with MiXCR into one record per CDR3 protein. The sample records roughly 600,000 distinct CDR3 sequences, 44% being singletons. A few counts support this clonotype. Its antigen is undetermined. The sequenced sample was blood. The clonotype comes from a girl aged 10 to 17 with multiple sclerosis. The J gene is TRBJ2-7, the V gene TRBV12-3 or TRBV12-4; maybe TRBD2 (6 bases). CDR3 amino acids: CASSLSPGRGIHEQYF. The DNA for the CDR3 is TGTGCCAGCAGTTTATCTCCGGGACGGGGGATCCACGAGCAGTACTTC.